The entry below gives a single T cell receptor (beta chain) sequence along with its context. This sample was taken from a study of T cell responses to AZD1222 COVID-19 vaccine. This CDR3 has 15 residues. V gave up 4 bases and J gave up 5 bases, with 15 bases separating them. The V gene's germline CDR1 is SGHVS and CDR2 FNYEAQ. Method: immunoSEQ multiplex PCR; TCRdb's copy keeps in-frame clones and lacks some. Of around 140,000 clones listed, about 91% were seen once; the top ten hold less than 2%. The sequence derives from an adult who received the AZD1222 COVID-19 vaccine. The input for sequencing was peripheral blood, taken 28 days after the second AZD1222 dose. This chain joins TRBV7-6 and TRBJ1-5, with a weak D call TRBD1 (6 bases). Here the CDR3 reads CASSSGVRKDQPQHF. The CDR3 nucleotides read TGTGCCAGCAGCTCAGGGGTCAGGAAGGATCAGCCCCAGCATTTT.